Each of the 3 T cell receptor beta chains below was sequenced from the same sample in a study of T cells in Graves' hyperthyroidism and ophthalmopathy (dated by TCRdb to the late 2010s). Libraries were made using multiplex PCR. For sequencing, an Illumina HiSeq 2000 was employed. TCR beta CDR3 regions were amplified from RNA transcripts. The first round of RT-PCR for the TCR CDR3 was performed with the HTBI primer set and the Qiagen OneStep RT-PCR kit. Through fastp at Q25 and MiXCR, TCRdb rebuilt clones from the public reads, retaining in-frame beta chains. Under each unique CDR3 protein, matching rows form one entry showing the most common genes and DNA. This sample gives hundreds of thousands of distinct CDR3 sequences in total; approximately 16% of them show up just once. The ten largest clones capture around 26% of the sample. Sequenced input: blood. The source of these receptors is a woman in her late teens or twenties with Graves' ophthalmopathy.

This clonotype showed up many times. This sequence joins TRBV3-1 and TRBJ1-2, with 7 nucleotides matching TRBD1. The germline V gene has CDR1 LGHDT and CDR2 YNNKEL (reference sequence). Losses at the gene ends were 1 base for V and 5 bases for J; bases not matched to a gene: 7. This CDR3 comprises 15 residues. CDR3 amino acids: CASSQVGRGRYGYTF. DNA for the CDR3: TGTGCCAGCAGCCAAGTTGGCAGGGGGAGGTATGGCTACACCTTC.

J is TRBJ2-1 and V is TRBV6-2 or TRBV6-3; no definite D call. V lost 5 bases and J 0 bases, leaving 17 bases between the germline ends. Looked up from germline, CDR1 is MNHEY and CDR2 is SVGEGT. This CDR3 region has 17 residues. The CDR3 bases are TGTGCCAGCAGTCCTACCCGTCCCTCAGCCTCCTACAATGAGCAGTTCTTC. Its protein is CASSPTRPSASYNEQFF.

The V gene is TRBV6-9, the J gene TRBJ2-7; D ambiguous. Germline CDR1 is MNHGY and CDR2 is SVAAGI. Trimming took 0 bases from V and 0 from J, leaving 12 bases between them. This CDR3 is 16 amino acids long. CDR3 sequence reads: CASSYSVYSSSYEQYV. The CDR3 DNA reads TGTGCCAGCAGTTATTCAGTTTACTCGAGCTCCTACGAGCAGTACGTC.